These 17 T cell receptor beta chains originate from one sample sequenced in a study of Ad26.COV2.S vaccination and SARS-CoV-2 variants. Treatment defined: around 19 received Ad26.COV2.S at low or high dose, single or two shots; 5 received placebo; per-sample allocation not given. Repertoires come from day 63 after the first vaccine or placebo injection. Using immunoSEQ multiplex PCR, the repertoire was profiled, and TCRdb retains in-frame clones only, with some absent. The sample has over 300,000 clones, about 80% seen once. The sample in question was peripheral blood, obtained in a trial of Ad26.COV2.S vaccine versus placebo. These receptors all stem from a person aged 18-65 years who received the Ad26.COV2.S COVID-19 vaccine or a placebo.

The V call is TRBV7-2, the J call TRBJ1-2, with no clear D. Trimming removed 8 bases from V and 3 bases from J, with 10 bases in between. Germline V gene lookup returns CDR1 SGHTA and CDR2 FQGNSA. There are 12 residues in the CDR3. CDR3 DNA sequence: TGTGCCAGCGCCCTGGGCGACTATGGCTACACCTTC. Translated: CASALGDYGYTF.

On this clone: In the same sample, other DNA sequences code for this CDR3. This chain connects TRBV2 to TRBJ2-4, with D perhaps assigned TRBD1 or TRBD2 (5 bases each). The germline V gene has CDR1 SNHLY and CDR2 FYNNEI. The CDR3 covers 13 residues. Trimming left V 6 bases short and J 3 bases short, with 9 bases between. The CDR3 here is CASRGDGKNIQYF. The CDR3 DNA reads TGTGCCAGCAGGGGGGACGGCAAAAACATTCAGTACTTC.

CDR3: CATSRGGSGRDNEQFF. The CDR3 coding sequence is TGTGCCACCAGCAGAGGGGGTAGCGGGCGAGACAATGAGCAGTTCTTC. The V call is TRBV15, the J call TRBJ2-1, with 7 bases matching TRBD2. Germline lookup yields CDR1 LNHNV and CDR2 YYDKDF (reference sequence). With 1 base clipped from V and 5 bases from J, the junction kept 8 bases outside the gene matches. This CDR3 has 16 amino acids.

This chain uses TRBV6-5 with TRBJ1-1, with D possibly matching TRBD1 (5 bases). Germline CDR1 MNHEY, CDR2 SVGAGI. V dropped 7 bases and J dropped 3 bases, with 12 bases sitting between them. This CDR3 spans 13 amino acids. CDR3 amino acids: CASTLLGDTEAFF. CDR3 sequence (DNA): TGTGCCAGCACCCTTCTGGGGGACACTGAAGCTTTCTTT.

The chain recombines TRBV11-3 with TRBJ1-1; a weak D match, TRBD1 (5 bases). CDR1 is SGHNT and CDR2 is YENEEA in the germline V gene. This CDR3 region has 17 residues. Trimming stripped 5 bases from V and 2 bases from J, with 21 bases between. CDR3 loop: CASSPYYVDRFNTEAFF. The CDR3 nucleotides are TGTGCCAGCAGCCCCTACTACGTTGACAGATTTAACACTGAAGCTTTCTTT. The entire variable domain, with the rest obtained from reference TRBV11-3 and TRBJ1-1, is as follows: EAGVVQSPRYKIIEKKQPVAFWCNPISGHNTLYWYLQNLGQGPELLIRYENEEAVDDSQLPKDRFSAERLKGVDSTLKIQPAELGDSAVYLCASSPYYVDRFNTEAFFGQGTRLTVV.

The rearrangement joins TRBV11-2 to TRBJ2-5, with no clear D. The V gene lost 5 bases and the J gene lost 3 bases, with 10 bases spanning the gap. CDR3 size: 13 residues. In germline, CDR1 is SGHAT, CDR2 FQNNGV. CDR3 DNA sequence: TGTGCCAGCAGCCCTGACTGGGAAGAGACCCAGTACTTC. Amino acid sequence: CASSPDWEETQYF.

This chain uses TRBV6-5 with TRBJ1-6; D remains unclear. Germline values: CDR1 MNHEY, CDR2 SVGAGI. Between the trimmed V and J ends, which lost 0 bases and 0 bases, there was a span of 6 bases. This CDR3 has 16 amino acids. The CDR3 region is CASSYSRTSYNSPLHF. Written as DNA, the CDR3 is TGTGCCAGCAGTTACTCGAGGACCTCCTATAATTCACCCCTCCACTTT.

The rearrangement joins TRBV4-1 to TRBJ2-7, with D perhaps matching TRBD1 or TRBD2 (5 bases each). In germline, CDR1 is MGHRA, CDR2 YSYEKL. CDR3 size: 16 residues. V was cut by 1 base and J by 2 bases, with 15 bases left in between. CDR3 bases: TGCGCCAGCAGCCAAGCAGCAGCCGGGGCTACCTACGAGCAGTACTTC. Amino acids: CASSQAAAGATYEQYF.

The genes are TRBV7-4 and TRBJ2-7, with D possibly TRBD2 on 6 matching bases. With 3 bases removed from V and 5 bases from J, the gap between germline ends came to 23 bases. CDR3 length equals 17 residues. CDR1 is SGHVT, CDR2 SQSDAQ, per germline. CDR3 bases: TGTGCCAGCAGCTTTCTACCCGGACTATCCCGTTGGGACGAGCAGTACTTC. Encoded protein: CASSFLPGLSRWDEQYF.

The V call is TRBV2, the J call TRBJ1-6, with 9 bases matching TRBD1. The J segment lost 0 bases and the V segment lost 6 bases, leaving 12 bases of the junction unmatched. The CDR3 is 19 amino acids. Germline assignment: CDR1 SNHLY and CDR2 FYNNEI. The CDR3 spells CASRWDRVEGASYNSPLHF. The CDR3 DNA sequence: TGTGCCAGCAGATGGGACAGGGTAGAAGGTGCCTCCTATAATTCACCCCTCCACTTT.

Turning to this clone: Other DNA sequences in this specimen translate into the identical CDR3. This chain uses TRBV24-1 with TRBJ2-3, with no clear D. CDR1 KGHDR and CDR2 SFDVKD come from the germline V gene. The V end lost 7 bases, the J end lost 2 bases, and 6 bases lay between the germline ends. The CDR3 runs 12 residues. The CDR3 nucleotides are TGTGCCACCAGCGGATTCACAGATACGCAGTATTTT. It translates to CATSGFTDTQYF.

V gene TRBV5-4 combines with J gene TRBJ2-5, with D uncertain. This CDR3 spans 15 amino acids. V lost 0 bases, J lost 1 base, and 10 bases lay in between. Per germline, CDR1 SGHNT and CDR2 YYREEE (reference sequence). The CDR3 sequence: CASSLAWASQETQYF. CDR3 DNA sequence: TGTGCCAGCAGCTTGGCGTGGGCTTCCCAAGAGACCCAGTACTTC. Full variable domain (outside the CDR3, taken from reference TRBV5-4 and TRBJ2-5): ETGVTQSPTHLIKTRGQQVTLRCSSQSGHNTVSWYQQALGQGPQFIFQYYREEENGRGNFPPRFSGLQFPNYSSELNVNALELDDSALYLCASSLAWASQETQYFGPGTRLLVL.

V gene TRBV3-1 (or the pseudogene TRBV3-2) combines with J gene TRBJ1-1; D gene unclear. Trimming shortened V by 3 bases and J by 11 bases, and 13 bases separated the two germline ends. Germline CDR1 and CDR2: LGHDT and YNNKEL (reference sequence). There are 12 residues in the CDR3. As DNA, the CDR3 is TGTGCCAGCAGCCAGAACACGGGTTCTGCTTTCTTT. Encoded protein: CASSQNTGSAFF.

The rearrangement links TRBV2 to TRBJ1-5, with D perhaps TRBD1 (5 bases). The germline V gene has CDR1 SNHLY and CDR2 FYNNEI. Deletions cut 4 bases from V and 5 bases from J, with 12 bases between. This CDR3 has 14 residues. Written as DNA, the CDR3 is TGTGCCAGCAGTGGGTCCAGGGTAGATCAGCCCCAGCATTTT. Its translation is CASSGSRVDQPQHF.

This chain joins TRBV4-1 and TRBJ1-2, with a weak D call TRBD1 (5 bases). From germline, CDR1 is MGHRA and CDR2 YSYEKL. Between the trimmed V and J ends, which lost 0 bases and 4 bases, there was a span of 15 bases. CDR3 length: 16 amino acids. The CDR3 DNA sequence: TGCGCCAGCAGCCAAGATCCACGCGGGGCGGCCTATGGCTACACCTTC. The encoded protein is CASSQDPRGAAYGYTF.

The chain joins TRBV12-2 to TRBJ2-7. TRBV12-2 is listed as a pseudogene. The CDR3 covers 17 residues. CDR3 sequence (DNA): TGTGCAAGTCGCTTAGCGAGAAGGGAGAGGGGCTCCTACGAGCAGTACTTC. This gives the protein CASRLARRERGSYEQYF.

The rearrangement joins TRBV13 to TRBJ2-2; D might be TRBD1 (6 bases). V was cut by 3 bases and J by 7 bases, with 9 bases left in between. Germline V lookup: CDR1 PRHDT, CDR2 FYEKMQ (reference sequence). This CDR3 has 13 residues. CDR3 amino acids: CASSLRGNGELFF. Here the CDR3 DNA reads TGTGCCAGCAGCTTGAGGGGGAACGGGGAGCTGTTTTTT.